A selection of T cell receptor beta chains follows, all from one sample in a study of T cells in Graves' hyperthyroidism and ophthalmopathy. TCRdb used MiXCR to reprocess the multiplex PCR reads, holding one entry per CDR3 protein. The sample lists under 350,000 distinct CDR3 sequences; about 20% were seen once. The source material was blood. These TCRs come from a woman aged 45-65 years with Graves' hyperthyroidism. Each CDR3 is given without its conserved first and last residue. Each record gives: J gene, V gene, CDR3 protein.

TRBJ2-5 | TRBV2 | ASRMSQETQY
TRBJ2-5 | TRBV6-1 | ASSDWGLSRQETQY
TRBJ2-7 | TRBV20-1 | SAKPGTGREQY
TRBJ2-5 | TRBV5-6 | ASSSSGGLETQY
TRBJ2-3 | TRBV28 | ASSGKPTDTQY
TRBJ1-5 | TRBV4-1 | ASRETRASSNQPQH
TRBJ2-1 | TRBV2 | ASSEEAGGRSEQF
TRBJ1-1 | TRBV6-1 | TSREDLNTEAF
TRBJ2-4 | TRBV28 | ASNGAKNIQY
TRBJ2-1 | TRBV6-1 | ASGKAGATYNEQF
TRBJ2-3 | TRBV20-1 | SAFSGGGDTQY
TRBJ2-5 | TRBV28 | ASRDGRAMETQY
TRBJ2-1 | TRBV20-1 | SGRQGVNDEQF
TRBJ2-3 | TRBV12-3/TRBV12-4 | ASSFSSSDTQY
TRBJ2-5 | TRBV3-1 | ASSQGWEDGGQY
TRBJ1-6 | TRBV4-1 | ASSQEGRFNSPLH
TRBJ2-7 | TRBV20-1 | SARDSGRVEQY
TRBJ2-5 | TRBV2 | ASSASSGQETQY
TRBJ2-3 | TRBV7-6 | ASRRSGGGTDTQY
TRBJ2-1 | TRBV10-2 | ASSSSGINNEQF
TRBJ2-4 | TRBV11-2 | ASSLSTLGTAKNIQY
TRBJ2-7 | TRBV29-1 | SVDLGRGREQY
TRBJ1-1 | TRBV7-9 | ASSLRQGAITEAF
TRBJ2-5 | TRBV6-2/TRBV6-3 | ASRALGETQY
TRBJ1-1 | TRBV7-9 | ASSPPGGSTEAF
TRBJ1-5 | TRBV10-1 | ASSVGLNQPQH
TRBJ2-1 | TRBV19 | ASSGQYNEQF
TRBJ1-2 | TRBV5-1 | ASSLDSNYGYT
TRBJ1-1 | TRBV19 | ASSMGLTGTEAF
TRBJ1-2 | TRBV12-3/TRBV12-4 | ASSFGSNYGYI
TRBJ1-1 | TRBV12-3/TRBV12-4 | ASSSRQTMNTEAF
TRBJ1-2 | TRBV3-1 | ASSRGQSPYYGYT
TRBJ2-6 | TRBV29-1 | SVVGAQGANVLT